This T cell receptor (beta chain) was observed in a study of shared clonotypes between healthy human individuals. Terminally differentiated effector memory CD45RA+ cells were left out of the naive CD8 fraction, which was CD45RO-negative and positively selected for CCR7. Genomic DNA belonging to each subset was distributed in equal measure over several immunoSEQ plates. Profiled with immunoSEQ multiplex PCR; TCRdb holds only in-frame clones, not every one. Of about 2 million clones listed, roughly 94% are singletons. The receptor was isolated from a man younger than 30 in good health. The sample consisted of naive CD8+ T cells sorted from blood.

The CDR3 here is CASSVGVGQGPSYEQYF. In DNA, the CDR3 is TGTGCCAGCAGCGTAGGGGTGGGACAGGGGCCCTCCTACGAGCAGTACTTC. The V call is TRBV9, the J call TRBJ2-7; 10 nucleotides line up with TRBD1. CDR3 size: 17 residues. The V gene's germline CDR1 is SGDLS and CDR2 YYNGEE. The V gene end was trimmed by 0 bases and the J gene end by 0 bases; junction bases not matched to a gene: 6.